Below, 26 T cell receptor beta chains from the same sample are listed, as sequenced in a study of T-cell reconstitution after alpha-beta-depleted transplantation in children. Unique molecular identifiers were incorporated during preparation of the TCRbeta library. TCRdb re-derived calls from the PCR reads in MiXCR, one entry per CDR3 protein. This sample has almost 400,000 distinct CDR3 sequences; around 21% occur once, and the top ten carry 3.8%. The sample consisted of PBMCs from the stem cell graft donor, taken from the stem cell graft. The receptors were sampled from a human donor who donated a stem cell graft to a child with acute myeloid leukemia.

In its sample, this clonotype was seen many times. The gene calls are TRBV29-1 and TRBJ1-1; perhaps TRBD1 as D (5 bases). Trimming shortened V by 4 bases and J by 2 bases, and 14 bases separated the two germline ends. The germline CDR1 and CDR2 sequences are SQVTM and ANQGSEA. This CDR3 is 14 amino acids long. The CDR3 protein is CSVAGGASNTEAFF. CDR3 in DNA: TGCAGCGTTGCTGGAGGGGCATCAAACACTGAAGCTTTCTTT.

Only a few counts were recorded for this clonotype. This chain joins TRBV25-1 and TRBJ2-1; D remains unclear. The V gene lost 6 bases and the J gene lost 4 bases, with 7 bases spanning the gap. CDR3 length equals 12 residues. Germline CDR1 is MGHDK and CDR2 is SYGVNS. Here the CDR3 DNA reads TGTGCCAGCAGGCCAGATTACAATGAGCAGTTCTTC. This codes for CASRPDYNEQFF.

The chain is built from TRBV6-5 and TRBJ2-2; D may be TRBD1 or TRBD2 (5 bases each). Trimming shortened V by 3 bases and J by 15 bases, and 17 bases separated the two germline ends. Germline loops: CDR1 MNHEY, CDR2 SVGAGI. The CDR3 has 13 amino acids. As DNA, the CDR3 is TGTGCCAGCAGTTATCCCGGGACGGGTTTAATGTTTTTT. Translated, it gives CASSYPGTGLMFF.

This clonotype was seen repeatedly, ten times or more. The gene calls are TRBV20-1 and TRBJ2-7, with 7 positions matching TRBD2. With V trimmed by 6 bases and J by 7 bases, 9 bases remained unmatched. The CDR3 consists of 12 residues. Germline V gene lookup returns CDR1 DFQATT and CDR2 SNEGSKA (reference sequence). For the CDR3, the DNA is TGCAGTGCCAAGCGGGGCCCTTGGGAGCAGTACTTC. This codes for CSAKRGPWEQYF.

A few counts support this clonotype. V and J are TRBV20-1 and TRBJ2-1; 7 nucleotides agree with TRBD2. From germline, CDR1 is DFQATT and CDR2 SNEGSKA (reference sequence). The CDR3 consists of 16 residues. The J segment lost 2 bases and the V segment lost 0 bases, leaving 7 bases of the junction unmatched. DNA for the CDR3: TGCAGTGCTAGAGAAATGGGCGGGACTACCTACAATGAGCAGTTCTTC. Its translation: CSAREMGGTTYNEQFF.

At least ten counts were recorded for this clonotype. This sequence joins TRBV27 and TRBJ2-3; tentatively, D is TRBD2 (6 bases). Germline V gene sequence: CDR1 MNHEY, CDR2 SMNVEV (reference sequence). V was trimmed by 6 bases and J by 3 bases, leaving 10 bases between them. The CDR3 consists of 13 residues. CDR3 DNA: TGTGCCAGCAGCCACGGGACTACAGATACGCAGTATTTT. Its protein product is CASSHGTTDTQYF.

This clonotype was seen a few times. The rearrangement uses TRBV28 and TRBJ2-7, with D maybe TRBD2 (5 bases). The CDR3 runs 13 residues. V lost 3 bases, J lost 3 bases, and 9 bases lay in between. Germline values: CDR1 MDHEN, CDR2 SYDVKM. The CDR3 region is CASSLSGDYEQYF. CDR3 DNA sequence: TGTGCCAGCAGTTTGTCCGGGGACTACGAGCAGTACTTC.

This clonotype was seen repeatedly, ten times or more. For the CDR3, the DNA is TGCAGTGCTACAGGGACAGGGTCTGGCTACACCTTC. Translation: CSATGTGSGYTF. This chain links TRBV20-1 with TRBJ1-2; 9 nucleotides match TRBD1. Germline CDR1 is DFQATT and CDR2 is SNEGSKA (reference sequence). After removal of 4 bases from V and 7 bases from J, the junction contained 4 bases not matched to a gene. CDR3 length: 12 amino acids.

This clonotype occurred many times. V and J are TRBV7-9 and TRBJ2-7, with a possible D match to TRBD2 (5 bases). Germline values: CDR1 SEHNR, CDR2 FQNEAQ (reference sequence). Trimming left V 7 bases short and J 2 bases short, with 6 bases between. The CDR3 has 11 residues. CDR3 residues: CASMGAYEQYF. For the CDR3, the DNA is TGTGCCAGCATGGGAGCCTACGAGCAGTACTTC.

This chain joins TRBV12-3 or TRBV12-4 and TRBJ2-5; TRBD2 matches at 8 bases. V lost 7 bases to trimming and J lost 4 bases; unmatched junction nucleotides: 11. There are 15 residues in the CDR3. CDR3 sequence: CASTPRALAGETQYF. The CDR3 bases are TGTGCCAGCACCCCCCGAGCGCTAGCGGGAGAGACCCAGTACTTC.

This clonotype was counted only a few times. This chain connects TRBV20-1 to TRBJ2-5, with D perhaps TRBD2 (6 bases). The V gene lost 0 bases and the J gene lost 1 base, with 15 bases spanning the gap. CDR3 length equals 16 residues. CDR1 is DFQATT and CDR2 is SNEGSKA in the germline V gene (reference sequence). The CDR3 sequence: CSARDSDRRAQETQYF. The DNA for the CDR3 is TGCAGTGCTAGAGATAGTGATAGGAGGGCCCAAGAGACCCAGTACTTC.

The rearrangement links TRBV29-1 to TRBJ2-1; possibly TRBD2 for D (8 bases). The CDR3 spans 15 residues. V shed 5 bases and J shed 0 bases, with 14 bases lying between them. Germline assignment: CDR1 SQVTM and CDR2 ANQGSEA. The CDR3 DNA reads TGCAGCGTTTATAGCGGGGACAGCTCCTACAATGAGCAGTTCTTC. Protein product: CSVYSGDSSYNEQFF.

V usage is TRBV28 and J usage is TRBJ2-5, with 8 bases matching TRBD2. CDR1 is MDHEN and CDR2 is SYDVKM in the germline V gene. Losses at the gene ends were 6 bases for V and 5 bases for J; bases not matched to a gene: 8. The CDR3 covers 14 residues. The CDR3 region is CASRDGGAGETQYF. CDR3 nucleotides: TGTGCCAGCAGGGACGGGGGGGCCGGGGAGACCCAGTACTTC.

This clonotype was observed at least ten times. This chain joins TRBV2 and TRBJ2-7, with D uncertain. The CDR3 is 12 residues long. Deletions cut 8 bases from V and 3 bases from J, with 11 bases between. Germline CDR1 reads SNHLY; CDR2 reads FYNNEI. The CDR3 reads CASFGTHYEQYF. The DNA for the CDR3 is TGTGCCAGCTTCGGAACACACTACGAGCAGTACTTC.

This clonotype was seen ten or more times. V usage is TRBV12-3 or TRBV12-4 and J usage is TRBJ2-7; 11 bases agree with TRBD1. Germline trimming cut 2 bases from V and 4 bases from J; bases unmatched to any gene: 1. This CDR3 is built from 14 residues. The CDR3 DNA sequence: TGTGCCAGCAGTTTAAGGGACAGGGGGTACGAGCAGTACTTC. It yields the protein CASSLRDRGYEQYF.

Here the CDR3 reads CASPTKAGRWGRTDTQYF. CDR3 nucleotide sequence: TGTGCCAGCCCCACGAAAGCGGGAAGGTGGGGACGCACAGATACGCAGTATTTT. The J gene is TRBJ2-3, the V gene TRBV18, with 7 bases aligning to TRBD2. The V segment lost 8 bases and the J segment 1 base; nucleotides outside the gene matches: 18. The germline gives CDR1 KGHSH, CDR2 LQKENI. CDR3 length: 18 amino acids. The full variable domain, its missing parts supplied by reference TRBV18 and TRBJ2-3, is NAGVMQNPRHLVRRRGQEARLRCSPMKGHSHVYWYRQLPEEGLKFMVYLQKENIIDESGMPKERFSAEFPKEGPSILRIQQVVRGDSAAYFCASPTKAGRWGRTDTQYFGPGTRLTVL.

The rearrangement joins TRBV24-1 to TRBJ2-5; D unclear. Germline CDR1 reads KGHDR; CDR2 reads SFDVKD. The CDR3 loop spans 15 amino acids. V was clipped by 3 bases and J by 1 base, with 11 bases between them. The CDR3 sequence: CATSDKGAIQETQYF. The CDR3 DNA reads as TGTGCCACCAGTGATAAAGGAGCAATCCAAGAGACCCAGTACTTC.

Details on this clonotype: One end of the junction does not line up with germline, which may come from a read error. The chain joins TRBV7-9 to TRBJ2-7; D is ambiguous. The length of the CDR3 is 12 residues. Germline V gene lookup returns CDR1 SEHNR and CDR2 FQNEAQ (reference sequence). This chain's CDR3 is CASSLAHGEQNF. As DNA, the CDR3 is TGTGCCAGCAGCTTAGCCCATGGAGAGCAGAACTTC.

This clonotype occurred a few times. This CDR3 is CSVEIGQGIDEQYF. As DNA, the CDR3 is TGCAGCGTTGAAATCGGGCAGGGTATTGACGAGCAGTACTTC. This chain connects TRBV29-1 to TRBJ2-7, with a possible D match to TRBD1 (5 bases). The V and J ends lost 2 bases and 5 bases respectively, with 16 bases between them. CDR3 length: 14 residues. Germline V lookup: CDR1 SQVTM, CDR2 ANQGSEA.

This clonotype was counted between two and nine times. The CDR3 sequence is CASSLSPGGGRARTDTQYF. The CDR3 region has the DNA TGTGCCAGCAGTCTTTCACCCGGTGGCGGGAGGGCCAGGACAGATACGCAGTATTTT. This rearrangement joins TRBV2 to TRBJ2-3; 9 bases match TRBD2. This CDR3 has 19 amino acids. Germline V gene data show CDR1 as SNHLY and CDR2 as FYNNEI. V was pared by 5 bases and J by 3 bases, with 18 bases of the junction left unmatched.

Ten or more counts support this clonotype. CDR3 loop: CASSRGADTNNEQFF. The CDR3 DNA reads TGCGCCAGCAGCAGAGGAGCGGATACTAACAATGAGCAGTTCTTC. The rearrangement uses TRBV5-1 and TRBJ2-1; weak D call: TRBD2 (5 bases). The V end lost 4 bases, the J end lost 5 bases, and 16 bases lay between the germline ends. CDR1 is SGHRS, CDR2 YFSETQ, per germline. This CDR3 region has 15 residues.

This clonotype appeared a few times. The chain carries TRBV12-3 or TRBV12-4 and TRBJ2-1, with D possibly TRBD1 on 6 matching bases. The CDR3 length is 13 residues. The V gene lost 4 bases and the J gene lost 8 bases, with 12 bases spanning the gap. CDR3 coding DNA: TGTGCCAGCAGTTGGGGTGGGGGCGATGAGCAGTTCTTC. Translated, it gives CASSWGGGDEQFF.

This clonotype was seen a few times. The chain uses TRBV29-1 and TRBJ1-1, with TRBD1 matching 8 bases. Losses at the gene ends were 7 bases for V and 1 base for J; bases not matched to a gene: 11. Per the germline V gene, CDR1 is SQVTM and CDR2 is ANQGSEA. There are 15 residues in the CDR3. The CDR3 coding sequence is TGCAGCGCCAAATTCGGACAGGGCGGGAACACTGAAGCTTTCTTT. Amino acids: CSAKFGQGGNTEAFF. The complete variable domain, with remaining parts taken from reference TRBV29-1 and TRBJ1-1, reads SAVISQKPSRDICQRGTSLTIQCQVDSQVTMMFWYRQQPGQSLTLIATANQGSEATYESGFVIDKFPISRPNLTFSTLTVSNMSPEDSSIYLCSAKFGQGGNTEAFFGQGTRLTVV.

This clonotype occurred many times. The CDR3 is CSARLRGTYNEQFF. The CDR3, as DNA: TGCAGTGCTAGACTGAGAGGGACCTACAATGAGCAGTTCTTC. This chain joins TRBV20-1 and TRBJ2-1, with TRBD2 as a possible D gene (5 bases). The V gene lost 2 bases and the J gene lost 2 bases, with 10 bases spanning the gap. The CDR3 totals 14 residues. The germline CDR1 and CDR2 sequences are DFQATT and SNEGSKA (reference sequence).

CDR3 DNA: TGCAGTGCTAGGGAGGGACTAGCGGGAGTTTCCTACAATGAGCAGTTCTTC. Protein sequence: CSAREGLAGVSYNEQFF. This chain uses TRBV20-1 with TRBJ2-1, with TRBD2 matching 14 bases. The CDR3 has 17 residues. V shed 3 bases, J shed 1 base, and the junction held 5 bases outside the gene matches. The V gene's germline CDR1 is DFQATT and CDR2 SNEGSKA (reference sequence).

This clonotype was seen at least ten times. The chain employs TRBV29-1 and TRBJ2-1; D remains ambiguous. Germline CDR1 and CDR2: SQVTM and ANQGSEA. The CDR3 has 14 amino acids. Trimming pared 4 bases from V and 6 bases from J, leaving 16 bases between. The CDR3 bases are TGCAGCGTTGTAAAGCCCCCTGTGGGCAATGAGCAGTTCTTC. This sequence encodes CSVVKPPVGNEQFF.